These T cell receptor beta chains were read from a single sample in a study of T cell repertoires in cytomegalovirus infection. Each CDR3 protein gets one entry after TCRdb re-called the reads with MiXCR. The sample contains approximately 730,000 distinct CDR3 sequences, about 27% of which appear only once. These receptors' antigens are unknown. The starting material was cultured CD8+ T cells from PBMCs, obtained from culture after CMV antigen stimulation. Every receptor here comes from a human donor in good health (CMV status not recorded). Some clones in this sample may be carry-over from other donors' samples. The conserved cysteine and the conserved F or W are not part of the CDR3 here. D genes are given only for firm matches.

TRBJ1-2,-,TRBV12-3/TRBV12-4,ASSSHTYYGYT
TRBJ1-2,-,TRBV9,ASSARQTDNYGYT
TRBJ2-3,TRBD1,TRBV12-3/TRBV12-4,ASSPTGDTDTQY
TRBJ1-2,TRBD1,TRBV7-9,ASSGGRTGPRAGYT
TRBJ2-3,TRBD2,TRBV7-9,ASSLLLAASTDTQY
TRBJ2-3,TRBD2,TRBV4-1,ASSQGLAGQDTQY
TRBJ2-5,TRBD1,TRBV7-2,ASSLTFHRGLGETQY
TRBJ1-2,-,TRBV7-9,ASSPPAGRLPGYT
TRBJ2-5,TRBD2,TRBV7-9,ASSLGTSGGSYQETQY
TRBJ1-1,-,TRBV7-3,ASSRVSGTEAF
TRBJ2-3,TRBD2,TRBV7-6,ASSLPGLGHTDTQY
TRBJ1-1,-,TRBV7-2,ASRPYSRDTEAF
TRBJ2-5,-,TRBV13,ASSLLLEGETQY
TRBJ2-4,-,TRBV20-1,SARDEGLWNIQY
TRBJ1-5,-,TRBV7-8,ASSSRGQISNQPQH
TRBJ2-1,TRBD2,TRBV6-5,ASTWTSGGYNEQF
TRBJ1-2,TRBD1,TRBV6-1,ASRLGQGSYGYT
TRBJ2-1,-,TRBV7-2,ASSLGRGSSYNEQF
TRBJ1-5,-,TRBV7-6,ASSFTDNQNQPQH
TRBJ2-1,TRBD2,TRBV29-1,SVGGGAYNEQF
TRBJ2-7,TRBD1,TRBV7-6,ASSLATGGRSYEQY
TRBJ1-2,-,TRBV12-3/TRBV12-4,ASSFSGGYT
TRBJ2-4,-,TRBV19,ASRPNRASAKNIQY
TRBJ1-1,-,TRBV6-5,ASTGFDTEAF
TRBJ2-5,-,TRBV20-1,SARDGLLGTQY